The sequence of this T cell receptor (beta chain) was determined in a study of T cell responses to AZD1222 COVID-19 vaccine. This CDR3 has 13 amino acids. V was shortened by 4 bases and J by 2 bases, with 9 bases between the two germline ends. Whole-study findings and limits: Breadth and depth of Spike-specific TCRs rose after two AZD1222 doses. Baseline serostatus was positive in only six AZD1222 recipients. Among spike-specific TCRs, nearly half reportedly target unmutated variant regions.

Profiling relied on immunoSEQ multiplex PCR, and the TCRdb table lists in-frame clones only, not all of them. Of about 120,000 clones in the sample, 85% to 95% were seen once. Details on this clone: The antigen is not known.

The V and J genes are TRBV12-3 or TRBV12-4 and TRBJ2-7, with D unresolved. The sample consisted of peripheral blood, taken on day 0 of AZD1222 vaccination. This TCR derives from an adult in good health. The CDR3 DNA reads as TGTGCCAGCAGTTACAGCGAGGCCTACGAGCAGTACTTC. Its protein is CASSYSEAYEQYF.